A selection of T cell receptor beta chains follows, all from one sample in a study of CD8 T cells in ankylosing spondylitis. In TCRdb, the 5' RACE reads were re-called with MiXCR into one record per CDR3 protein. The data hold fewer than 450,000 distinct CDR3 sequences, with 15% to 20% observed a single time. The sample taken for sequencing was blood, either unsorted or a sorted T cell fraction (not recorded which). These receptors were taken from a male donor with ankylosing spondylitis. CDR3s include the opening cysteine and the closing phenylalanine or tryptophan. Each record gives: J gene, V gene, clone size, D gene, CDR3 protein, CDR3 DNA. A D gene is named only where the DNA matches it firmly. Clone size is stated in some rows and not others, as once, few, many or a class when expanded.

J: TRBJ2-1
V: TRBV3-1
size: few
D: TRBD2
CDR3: CASSPTSGGTYNEQFF
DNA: TGTGCCAGCAGCCCGACTAGCGGGGGGACCTACAATGAGCAGTTCTTC

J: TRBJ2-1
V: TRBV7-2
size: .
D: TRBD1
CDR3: CASNLWTGWLGNEQFF
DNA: TGTGCCAGCAACCTCTGGACAGGGTGGTTGGGCAATGAGCAGTTCTTC

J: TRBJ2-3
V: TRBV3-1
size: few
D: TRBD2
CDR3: CASSRRLAGTDTQYF
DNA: TGTGCCAGCAGCCGCAGACTAGCAGGCACAGATACGCAGTATTTT

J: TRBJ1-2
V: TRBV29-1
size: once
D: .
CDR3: CSVEKWSYGYTF
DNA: TGCAGCGTTGAAAAATGGTCCTATGGCTACACCTTC

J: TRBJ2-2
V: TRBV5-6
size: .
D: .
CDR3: CASSLGQRKYTGELFF
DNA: TGTGCCAGCAGCTTGGGGCAGAGAAAGTACACCGGGGAGCTGTTTTTT

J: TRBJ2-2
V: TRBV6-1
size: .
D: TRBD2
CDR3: CASRPAREMPGELFF
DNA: TGTGCCAGCAGGCCTGCGCGGGAGATGCCCGGGGAGCTGTTTTTT

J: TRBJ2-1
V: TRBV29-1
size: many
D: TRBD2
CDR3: CSAGLSGRQQFF
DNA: TGCAGCGCAGGCCTTAGCGGGAGGCAGCAGTTCTTC

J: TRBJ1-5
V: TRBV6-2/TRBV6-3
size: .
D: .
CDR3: CASVRGNSNQPQHF
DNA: TGTGCCAGCGTCCGGGGAAATAGCAATCAGCCCCAGCATTTT

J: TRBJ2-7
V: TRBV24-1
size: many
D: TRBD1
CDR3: CATSDGTGMFPYEQYF
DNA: TGTGCCACCAGTGATGGGACAGGGATGTTTCCCTACGAGCAGTACTTC

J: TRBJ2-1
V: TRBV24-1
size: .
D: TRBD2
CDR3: CATGEGIAVRNEQFF
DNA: TGTGCCACCGGGGAGGGAATAGCGGTTCGAAATGAGCAGTTCTTC

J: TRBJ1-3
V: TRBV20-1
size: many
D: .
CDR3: CSARDVTGSGNTIYF
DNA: TGCAGTGCTAGAGATGTAACAGGGTCTGGAAACACCATATATTTT

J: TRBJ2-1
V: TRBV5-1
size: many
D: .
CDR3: CASSFGLYPYNEQFF
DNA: TGCGCCAGCAGCTTTGGCCTCTACCCCTACAATGAGCAGTTCTTC

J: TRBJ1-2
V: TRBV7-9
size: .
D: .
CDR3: CASSLGGSVYGYTF
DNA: TGTGCCAGCAGCTTAGGGGGGTCAGTCTATGGCTACACCTTC

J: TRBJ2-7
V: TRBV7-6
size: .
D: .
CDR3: CASSSLDKSYEQYF
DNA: TGTGCCAGCAGCTCCCTCGATAAATCCTACGAGCAGTACTTC

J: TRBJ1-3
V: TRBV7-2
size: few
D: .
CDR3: CASSPRQDGNTIYF
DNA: TGTGCCAGCAGTCCTAGACAGGACGGAAACACCATATATTTT

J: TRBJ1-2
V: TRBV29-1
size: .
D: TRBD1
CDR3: CSVDSQGVGYTF
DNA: TGCAGCGTTGATTCCCAGGGGGTCGGCTACACCTTC

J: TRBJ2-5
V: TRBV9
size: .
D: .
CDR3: CASSYKGGLQETQYF
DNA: TGTGCCAGCAGCTACAAGGGGGGTCTCCAAGAGACCCAGTACTTC

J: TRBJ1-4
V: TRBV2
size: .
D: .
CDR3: CASSATSQGLFF
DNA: TGTGCCAGCAGTGCCACCAGTCAGGGGCTGTTTTTT

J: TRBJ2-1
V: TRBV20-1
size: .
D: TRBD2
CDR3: CSAPTSGGAGEQFF
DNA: TGCAGTGCTCCCACTAGCGGGGGGGCAGGTGAGCAGTTCTTC

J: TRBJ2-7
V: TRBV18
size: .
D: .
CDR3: CASSPPYGTHYEQYF
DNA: TGTGCCAGCTCACCACCCTACGGCACCCACTACGAGCAGTACTTC

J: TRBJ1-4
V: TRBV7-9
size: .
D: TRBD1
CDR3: CASSPTGVIEKLFF
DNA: TGTGCCAGCAGCCCGACAGGGGTAATCGAAAAACTGTTTTTT

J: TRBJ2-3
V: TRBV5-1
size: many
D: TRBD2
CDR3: CASSYRSGGGDTQYF
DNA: TGCGCCAGCAGCTACAGAAGCGGGGGAGGAGATACGCAGTATTTT

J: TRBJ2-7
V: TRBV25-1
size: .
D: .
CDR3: CASSDRNSYEQYF
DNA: TGTGCCAGTTCGGACAGAAATTCCTACGAGCAGTACTTC

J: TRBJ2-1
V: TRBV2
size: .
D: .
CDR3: CASRKAESSYNEQFF
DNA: TGTGCCAGCAGGAAAGCGGAGAGCTCCTACAATGAGCAGTTCTTC

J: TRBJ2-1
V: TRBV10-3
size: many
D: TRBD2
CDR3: CAISAGLENEQFF
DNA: TGTGCCATCAGTGCCGGACTAGAGAATGAGCAGTTCTTC

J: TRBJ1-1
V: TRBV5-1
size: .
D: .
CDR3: CASSLGGPQMNTEAFF
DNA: TGCGCCAGCAGCTTGGGGGGTCCTCAGATGAACACTGAAGCTTTCTTT

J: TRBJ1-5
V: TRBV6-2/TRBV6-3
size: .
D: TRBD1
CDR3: CASSPTTGNEQPQHF
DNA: TGTGCCAGCAGTCCAACGACAGGGAATGAGCAGCCCCAGCATTTT

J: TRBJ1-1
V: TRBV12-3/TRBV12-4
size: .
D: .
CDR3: CASSPQRGGLETEAFF
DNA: TGTGCCAGCAGTCCACAACGGGGGGGTCTGGAGACTGAAGCTTTCTTT

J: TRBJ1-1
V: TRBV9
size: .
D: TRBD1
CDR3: CASTPWGTGAVMNTEAFF
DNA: TGTGCCAGCACCCCATGGGGGACAGGGGCCGTTATGAACACTGAAGCTTTCTTT

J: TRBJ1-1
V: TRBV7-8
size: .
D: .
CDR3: CASSPRSVSATEAFF
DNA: TGTGCCAGCAGCCCCCGTTCTGTCTCGGCCACTGAAGCTTTCTTT

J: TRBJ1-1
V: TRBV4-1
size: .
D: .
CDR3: CASSQAPSVNTEAFF
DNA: TGCGCCAGCAGCCAAGCCCCCTCCGTGAACACTGAAGCTTTCTTT

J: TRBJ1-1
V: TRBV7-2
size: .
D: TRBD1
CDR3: CASNRDRGYTEAFF
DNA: TGTGCCAGCAACCGGGACAGGGGGTACACTGAAGCTTTCTTT

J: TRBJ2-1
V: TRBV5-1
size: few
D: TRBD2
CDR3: CASSFGTSGRRVGNEQFF
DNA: TGCGCCAGCAGCTTCGGGACTAGCGGGAGAAGGGTCGGGAATGAGCAGTTCTTC

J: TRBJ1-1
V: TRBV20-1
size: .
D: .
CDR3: CSATDGRNTEAFF
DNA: TGCAGTGCCACGGACGGGAGGAACACTGAAGCTTTCTTT

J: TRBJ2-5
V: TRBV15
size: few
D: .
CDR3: CATSRPGGQETQYF
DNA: TGTGCCACCAGCAGACCCGGCGGCCAAGAGACCCAGTACTTC

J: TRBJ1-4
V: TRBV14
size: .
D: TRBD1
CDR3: CASSQEWYRGANEKLFF
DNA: TGTGCCAGCAGCCAAGAATGGTACAGGGGAGCTAATGAAAAACTGTTTTTT